This T cell receptor (beta chain) was profiled in a study of cytomegalovirus exposure and HLA in healthy donors. This CDR3 has 15 residues. With 5 bases clipped from V and 6 bases from J, the junction kept 10 bases outside the gene matches. CDR1 MGHRA and CDR2 YSYEKL come from the germline V gene. Broader study findings: Earlier results showed most TCR beta V segments being productive about 90% or about 30% of the time.

Points on this clone: Its specificity is unknown.

This PCR relied on a set of 60 Vbeta primers and 13 Jbeta primers. Data came from immunoSEQ multiplex PCR; TCRdb stores just in-frame clones and leaves some out. The profile shows approximately 98,000 clones, roughly 70% of them singletons. The sequenced material came from PBMCs. The V call is TRBV4-1, the J call TRBJ1-5; TRBD1 aligns across 7 bases. The TCR was taken from a male donor in good health and CMV-seronegative. The CDR3 nucleotides are TGCGCCAGCAGCTGGACCACAGGGGTGGGTCAGCCCCAGCATTTT. Translated: CASSWTTGVGQPQHF.